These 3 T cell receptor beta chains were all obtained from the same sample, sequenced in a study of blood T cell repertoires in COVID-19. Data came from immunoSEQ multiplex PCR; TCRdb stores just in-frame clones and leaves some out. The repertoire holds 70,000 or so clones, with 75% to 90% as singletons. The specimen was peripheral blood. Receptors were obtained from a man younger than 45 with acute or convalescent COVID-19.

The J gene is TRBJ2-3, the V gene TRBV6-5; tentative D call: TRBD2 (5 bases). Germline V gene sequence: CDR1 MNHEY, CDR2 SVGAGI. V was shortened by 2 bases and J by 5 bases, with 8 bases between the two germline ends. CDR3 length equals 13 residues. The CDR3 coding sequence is TGTGCCAGCAGTTACGATCGGGGAGATACGCAGTATTTT. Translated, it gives CASSYDRGDTQYF.

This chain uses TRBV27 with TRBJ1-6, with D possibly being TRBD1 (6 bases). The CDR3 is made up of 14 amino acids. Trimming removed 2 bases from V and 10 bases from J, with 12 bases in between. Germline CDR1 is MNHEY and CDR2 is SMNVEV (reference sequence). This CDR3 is CASSLTGLGSPLHF. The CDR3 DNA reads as TGTGCCAGCAGTTTAACAGGGTTGGGGTCACCCCTCCACTTT.

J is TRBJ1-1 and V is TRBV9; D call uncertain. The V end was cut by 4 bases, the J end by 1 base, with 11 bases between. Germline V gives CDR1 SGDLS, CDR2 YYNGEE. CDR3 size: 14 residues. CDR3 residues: CASSPLSGNTEAFF. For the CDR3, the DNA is TGTGCCAGCAGCCCTCTATCAGGGAACACTGAAGCTTTCTTT.